The 14 T cell receptor beta chains below were found in one sample sequenced in a study of T-cell reconstitution after alpha-beta-depleted transplantation in children. Preparing the TCRbeta library involved the use of unique molecular identifiers. MiXCR was run by TCRdb on the PCR reads, yielding one entry per CDR3 protein. The repertoire holds approximately 230,000 distinct CDR3 sequences, with more than 20% as singletons. This sample comprised PBMCs, mostly from graft donor cells, obtained 360 days after TCRalphabeta/CD19-depleted stem cell transplant. The receptor set was obtained from a female patient under 10 years old who had a stem cell transplant for congenital amegakaryocytic thrombocytopenia, so the T cells may come from the graft donor.

This clonotype was seen repeatedly, ten times or more. V is TRBV5-1 and J is TRBJ1-2; no clear D. Germline loops: CDR1 SGHRS, CDR2 YFSETQ. The length of the CDR3 is 14 residues. V dropped 0 bases and J dropped 7 bases, with 13 bases sitting between them. In nucleotides, the CDR3 is TGCGCCAGCAGCTTGGCCGCGGAGGGTGGTGGCTACACCTTC. It yields the protein CASSLAAEGGGYTF.

This clonotype turned up a few times. V gene TRBV5-1 combines with J gene TRBJ2-3; 11 nucleotides match TRBD1. The CDR3 is 16 residues long. V lost 4 bases, J lost 3 bases, and 7 bases stayed unmatched. Germline CDR1 SGHRS, CDR2 YFSETQ. The CDR3 protein is CASSVGQGATTDTQYF. The CDR3 region has the DNA TGCGCCAGCAGCGTCGGACAGGGGGCGACTACAGATACGCAGTATTTT.

Only a few counts were recorded for this clonotype. The chain links TRBV28 to TRBJ1-2; no clear D. The V gene lost 8 bases and the J gene lost 8 bases, with 15 bases spanning the gap. The CDR3 loop spans 12 amino acids. Germline V gene lookup returns CDR1 MDHEN and CDR2 SYDVKM. Here the CDR3 reads CASGRDGFGYTF. DNA for the CDR3: TGTGCCAGCGGGCGAGACGGGTTCGGCTACACCTTC.

The chain carries TRBV12-3 or TRBV12-4 and TRBJ1-4; 8 nucleotides line up with TRBD1. The length of the CDR3 is 14 residues. With 8 bases clipped from V and 3 bases from J, the junction kept 5 bases outside the gene matches. The CDR3 DNA follows: TGTGCCAGCGGGAAGGACAGGGCTAATGAAAAACTGTTTTTT. This sequence encodes CASGKDRANEKLFF.

This clonotype was seen a handful of times. The V and J genes are TRBV5-1 and TRBJ2-7; a possible D gene is TRBD2 (6 bases). V was cut by 0 bases and J by 4 bases, with 17 bases left in between. The CDR3 is 16 amino acids. The germline gives CDR1 SGHRS, CDR2 YFSETQ. The CDR3 DNA sequence: TGCGCCAGCAGCTTGGTAGGGACTTCCGTCGGGTACGAGCAGTACTTC. Protein sequence: CASSLVGTSVGYEQYF.

This rearrangement joins TRBV4-2 to TRBJ2-3, with D hard to call. V lost 1 base to trimming and J lost 1 base, with 12 bases between them. Germline V gene lookup returns CDR1 LGHNA and CDR2 YNFKEQ. The length of the CDR3 is 16 residues. DNA for the CDR3: TGTGCCAGCAGCCAAGGACCCGAAAAGGGCACAGATACGCAGTATTTT. This sequence encodes CASSQGPEKGTDTQYF.

This clonotype has a handful of counts. The chain links TRBV27 to TRBJ1-5, with D uncertain. The CDR3 length is 16 residues. The germline V gene encodes CDR1 MNHEY and CDR2 SMNVEV (reference sequence). Between the trimmed V and J ends, which lost 1 base and 4 bases, there was a span of 14 bases. The CDR3 loop reads CASSLYGAALNQPQHF. The CDR3 DNA reads as TGTGCCAGCAGTTTATACGGCGCGGCCCTAAATCAGCCCCAGCATTTT.

This clonotype was counted only a few times. The gene calls are TRBV6-5 and TRBJ1-4; maybe TRBD1 (6 bases). The ends were cut back, 2 bases at V and 8 bases at J, with 18 bases in the middle. CDR3 length: 16 residues. Per the germline V gene, CDR1 is MNHEY and CDR2 is SVGAGI. In DNA, the CDR3 is TGTGCCAGCAGTTACACCCCGGCCAGGGGCGGAGAAAAACTGTTTTTT. Its protein is CASSYTPARGGEKLFF.

This clonotype was detected a few times. The chain is built from TRBV5-1 and TRBJ2-6, with no clear D. Per germline, CDR1 SGHRS and CDR2 YFSETQ. The germline V and J ends were trimmed by 0 bases and 0 bases, with 13 bases remaining between them. The CDR3 consists of 18 residues. CDR3 in amino acids: CASSLVEYSTSGANVLTF. The CDR3 DNA is TGCGCCAGCAGCTTGGTGGAATATTCGACCTCTGGGGCCAACGTCCTGACTTTC.

The chain uses TRBV20-1 and TRBJ2-7, with D perhaps assigned TRBD1 or TRBD2 (5 bases each). Trimming left V 0 bases short and J 3 bases short, with 15 bases between. The CDR3 is made up of 15 amino acids. Germline CDR1 reads DFQATT; CDR2 reads SNEGSKA (reference sequence). CDR3 DNA: TGCAGTGCTAGAGATCAGCGGCAGGGTGACTACGAGCAGTACTTC. This gives the protein CSARDQRQGDYEQYF.

This clonotype was observed a few times. The chain recombines TRBV9 with TRBJ2-1; no clear D. Trimming cost V 2 bases and J 6 bases, with 15 bases left between them. CDR3 size: 15 residues. Germline-derived CDR1 and CDR2 are SGDLS and YYNGEE. DNA of the CDR3: TGTGCCAGCAGCGTTAGTTACGGGTTGGGCAATGAGCAGTTCTTC. It codes for CASSVSYGLGNEQFF.

This clonotype was detected a few times. The CDR3 reads CASSLQDLSGGYTF. The CDR3 nucleotides are TGCGCCAGCAGCTTACAGGATCTGAGTGGTGGCTACACCTTC. The chain employs TRBV5-1 and TRBJ1-2, with D possibly being TRBD1 (5 bases). Germline CDR1 is SGHRS and CDR2 is YFSETQ. Trimming shortened V by 2 bases and J by 7 bases, and 15 bases separated the two germline ends. CDR3 size: 14 residues.

This clonotype was recorded a few times. This chain uses TRBV4-1 with TRBJ2-2; D gene uncertain. Looked up from germline, CDR1 is MGHRA and CDR2 is YSYEKL. This CDR3 is 12 amino acids long. The V end was cut by 3 bases, the J end by 7 bases, with 6 bases between. For the CDR3, the DNA is TGCGCCAGCAGCCATCGAGGCGGGGAGCTGTTTTTT. Translation: CASSHRGGELFF.

The chain links TRBV5-1 to TRBJ2-5; D could derive from TRBD1 or TRBD2 (5 bases each). CDR3 length: 14 amino acids. From germline, CDR1 is SGHRS and CDR2 YFSETQ. The ends were cut back, 3 bases at V and 3 bases at J, with 12 bases in the middle. CDR3 region: CASSYGTKEETQYF. CDR3 sequence (DNA): TGCGCCAGCAGCTATGGGACCAAGGAAGAGACCCAGTACTTC.